This T cell receptor beta chain was captured in a study of CD8 T cells in ankylosing spondylitis. Study-wide results and limits: Ankylosing spondylitis blood appeared to carry a characteristic TCR beta motif of roughly 8 highly homologous variants. Relatively scarce in peripheral blood, disease-linked clones were CD8+.

V was cut by 5 bases and J by 11 bases, with 14 bases left in between. CDR1 and CDR2 (germline): SGHTA, FQGNSA. The CDR3 length is 12 residues. This clonotype was detected ten times or more. The antigen is not known. It was by quantitative 5'-RACE with molecular barcodes that TCR beta libraries were made. TCRdb reanalysed the 5' RACE reads using MiXCR and keeps one entry per CDR3 protein. This sample carries around 130,000 distinct CDR3 sequences, around 7% of them seen once, and the ten largest clones take 12%. The source is a male donor with ankylosing spondylitis or in good health (not recorded which). The V and J genes are TRBV7-2 and TRBJ2-3, with D possibly TRBD1 on 5 matching bases. Specimen: blood, either unsorted or a sorted T cell fraction (not recorded which). DNA of the CDR3: TGTGCCAGCAGCCTGGACGGCCAGGGGCAGTATTTT. Its protein product is CASSLDGQGQYF. The full variable domain, in which reference TRBV7-2 and TRBJ2-3 provide the parts outside the CDR3, is GAGVSQSPSNKVTEKGKDVELRCDPISGHTALYWYRQSLGQGLEFLIYFQGNSAPDKSGLPSDRFSAERTGGSVSTLTIQRTQQEDSAVYLCASSLDGQGQYFGPGTRLTVL.